The rows below give T cell receptor beta chains drawn from one sample of a study of post-analysis software for immune sequencing data. TCRdb re-called the PCR reads through MiXCR, storing one row per CDR3 protein. Of some 890,000 distinct CDR3 sequences detected, approximately 50% appear once; the ten largest clones hold roughly 4.4%. Sequences were obtained from blood. The receptors here all came from a girl aged 5 to 17 with multiple sclerosis. CDR3s leave out the opening cysteine and the closing phenylalanine or tryptophan. The D gene is left open where the match is weak.

TRBD1	TRBV29-1	TRBJ2-1	11	SVRTGGENEQF
.	TRBV5-6	TRBJ2-7	15	TSSTRGWQTFLYEQY
.	TRBV4-1	TRBJ2-3	14	ASSQGTVFSADTQY
TRBD1	TRBV20-1	TRBJ1-2	13	SASSGDRLVYGYT
.	TRBV15	TRBJ2-1	12	ATSRGSVHNEQF
.	TRBV5-1	TRBJ2-5	14	ASSLWSGRPGETQY
.	TRBV20-1	TRBJ2-3	13	SLKRGATRWDTQY
.	TRBV14	TRBJ2-1	13	ASSLVAGPRSEQF
.	TRBV7-3	TRBJ2-1	12	ASSLIGQNNEQF
.	TRBV27	TRBJ1-5	11	ASRGLTNQPQH
.	TRBV12-3/TRBV12-4	TRBJ2-7	10	ASSPSYYEQY
TRBD1	TRBV6-6	TRBJ2-5	14	ACSHFDRGTQETQY
TRBD1	TRBV10-3	TRBJ1-5	13	AISDPTGGEGPQH
TRBD2	TRBV7-9	TRBJ2-5	12	ASSLLSGGATQY
TRBD2	TRBV28	TRBJ2-1	11	ASRRTSGNEQF
.	TRBV30	TRBJ1-2	13	AWATMGGVNYGYT
.	TRBV6-5	TRBJ1-2	12	ASSPNQGGYGYT
TRBD2	TRBV5-1	TRBJ2-3	17	ASSVGLAGTAARTDTQY
.	TRBV5-1	TRBJ1-2	11	ASSLGSVYGYT
.	TRBV29-1	TRBJ2-5	12	SVGNGGPQETQY
TRBD2	TRBV7-9	.	11	ASTYSGEETQY
.	TRBV20-1	TRBJ2-3	12	SARKGENTDTQY
TRBD1	TRBV7-2	TRBJ1-1	12	ASSYGRGETEAF
TRBD1	TRBV29-1	TRBJ1-2	12	SADRVISNYGYT
.	TRBV6-5	TRBJ2-1	11	ASKSGRRDEQF
.	TRBV10-3	TRBJ2-1	10	AISSGWNEQF
.	TRBV20-1	TRBJ2-7	11	SAAGPLEYEQY
.	TRBV7-2	TRBJ1-6	17	ASSLGLVGRSSYNSPLH
TRBD1	TRBV9	TRBJ1-2	14	ASSVETGASHYGYT
.	TRBV29-1	TRBJ2-1	11	SVDPRRDNEQF
.	TRBV6-6	.	11	ASHSTGYNEQY
TRBD1	TRBV5-1	TRBJ1-2	10	ASSPGTGYYT
.	TRBV10-3	TRBJ2-1	9	AISEDNEQF
.	TRBV27	TRBJ2-5	10	ASSASSETQY
.	TRBV9	TRBJ2-7	13	ASSVGQRDSYEQY
.	TRBV18	TRBJ2-1	13	ASSPRGTSHNEQF
TRBD2	TRBV5-1	TRBJ2-3	13	ASSSLADSTDTQY
.	TRBV7-3	TRBJ1-2	18	ASSLEGPRNRDPFDYGYT
TRBD2	TRBV29-1	TRBJ2-1	16	SVEDKAASGLAYNEQF
TRBD1	TRBV12-3/TRBV12-4	TRBJ1-1	12	ASSLTGVWTEAF
TRBD2	TRBV5-1	TRBJ2-5	12	ASSHGTREETQY
.	TRBV5-1	TRBJ2-1	14	ASSNVRADEGNEQF
TRBD2	TRBV14	TRBJ2-1	16	ASSQLSRTSGGAGEQF
.	TRBV7-9	TRBJ1-2	9	AGGGFYGYT
.	TRBV6-1	TRBJ1-2	12	ASSETTVNYGYT
.	TRBV30	TRBJ1-2	8	ACSGSGYT
TRBD2	TRBV7-9	TRBJ2-1	13	ASSLFLASGRPQF
.	TRBV12-3/TRBV12-4	TRBJ1-2	14	ASSQTPGRYQWGYT
.	TRBV6-7	TRBJ2-3	12	ASSYSRRSDTQY
TRBD2	TRBV10-3	TRBJ2-4	14	AISETGTSGVGEQY
.	TRBV6-4	TRBJ1-2	12	ASKAGFGSYGYT
TRBD2	TRBV7-8	TRBJ2-7	13	ASSPSGLVIDEQY
.	TRBV29-1	TRBJ1-2	10	SVEVQNYGYT